The 10 T cell receptor beta chains below come from one sample, sequenced in a study of resident and recirculating memory T cells in vitiligo. Repertoires were generated with immunoSEQ multiplex PCR, while TCRdb's copy carries only in-frame clones and drops some. The sample lists 35,000 to 45,000 clones, about 90% occurring once. Sequencing was carried out using blood. These receptors all stem from a male donor with vitiligo.

The V gene is TRBV6-6, the J gene TRBJ2-3, with D perhaps TRBD1 (5 bases). The CDR3 spans 14 residues. V was cut by 7 bases and J by 0 bases, with 11 bases left in between. CDR1 is MNHNY, CDR2 SVGAGI, per germline (reference sequence). Here the CDR3 reads CASTRQISTDTQYF. CDR3 DNA sequence: TGTGCCAGCACCAGACAGATCAGCACAGATACGCAGTATTTT.

Notes on this clone: The CDR3 does not close with the conserved phenylalanine or tryptophan, likely indicating a read error. The DNA is left out, because the CDR3 cannot be placed on it with certainty; the CDR3 is given as TCRdb lists it. V is TRBV7-9 and J is TRBJ2-7; the D call TRBD2 from the table was never checked on the DNA. Inclusive of both ends, the CDR3 amounts to 12 amino acids. Germline CDR1 SEHNR, CDR2 FQNEAQ (reference sequence). The CDR3 sequence: CASSLSAGEWWY.

The rearrangement joins TRBV14 to TRBJ1-2; TRBD1 is a possible D gene (6 bases). The CDR3 totals 15 residues. With 2 bases removed from V and 8 bases from J, the gap between germline ends came to 18 bases. The germline CDR1 and CDR2 sequences are SGHDN and FVKESK. The CDR3 sequence: CASSQWHRALGGYTF. Written as DNA, the CDR3 is TGTGCCAGCAGCCAATGGCACAGGGCTCTTGGCGGCTACACCTTC.

The chain links TRBV5-8 to TRBJ2-3; D remains unclear. V was cut by 2 bases and J by 2 bases, with 3 bases left in between. The CDR3 is 12 amino acids. CDR1 SGHTS and CDR2 YDEGEE come from the germline V gene. DNA for the CDR3: TGTGCCAGCAGCTTTTACACAGATACGCAGTATTTT. This translates into CASSFYTDTQYF.

The chain uses TRBV29-1 and TRBJ1-2; perhaps TRBD1 as D (6 bases). CDR3 size: 11 residues. Trimming took off 6 bases at V and 8 bases at J, with 13 bases between the two ends. Germline CDR1 and CDR2: SQVTM and ANQGSEA. The CDR3: CSVHRAGGYTF. The CDR3, as DNA: TGCAGCGTGCACAGGGCAGGGGGCTACACCTTC.

The genes are TRBV6-1 and TRBJ2-5; possible D gene TRBD1, 5 bases. The CDR3 extends over 13 amino acids. CDR1 is MNHNS, CDR2 SASEGT, per germline. Trimming removed 10 bases from V and 5 bases from J, with 17 bases in between. CDR3 nucleotide sequence: TGTGCCATGCGCACTGACGCAGGGGAGACCCAGTACTTC. It encodes CAMRTDAGETQYF.

This clone has just one count. The genes are TRBV5-1 and TRBJ2-5; TRBD1 agrees at 10 bases. CDR3 length: 17 residues. Germline V gene lookup returns CDR1 SGHRS and CDR2 YFSETQ. The trim removed 3 bases at V and 1 base at J, leaving 9 bases unmatched. The CDR3: CASSSRPGQGTQETQYF. In DNA, the CDR3 is TGCGCCAGCAGCTCAAGACCGGGACAGGGGACCCAAGAGACCCAGTACTTC.

This chain links TRBV30 with TRBJ2-7, with 13 bases that match TRBD2. CDR1 is GTSNPN, CDR2 SVGIG, per germline (reference sequence). V was clipped by 3 bases and J by 3 bases; unmatched bases: 5. The CDR3 covers 15 residues. CDR3 amino acids: CAWRTSGGRGYEQYF. CDR3 sequence (DNA): TGTGCCTGGAGGACTAGCGGGGGGCGGGGCTACGAGCAGTACTTC.

This clone was picked up one time. The chain employs TRBV4-3 and TRBJ1-6; 9 bases match TRBD1. The CDR3 sequence is 16 residues long. The germline CDR1 and CDR2 sequences are LGHNA and YSLEER. Unmatched junction bases numbered 4, after V lost 0 bases and J lost 7 bases. As DNA, the CDR3 is TGCGCCAGCAGCCAAGAAGGAGGGACAGGGAATTCACCCCTCCACTTT. The encoded protein is CASSQEGGTGNSPLHF.

CDR3 residues: CASSSDFDGYTF. CDR3 nucleotide sequence: TGTGCCAGCAGCTCCGACTTTGATGGCTACACCTTC. The V gene is TRBV7-9, the J gene TRBJ1-2; the D is unclear. The CDR3 runs 12 residues. With 4 bases removed from V and 6 bases from J, the gap between germline ends came to 9 bases. Per the germline V gene, CDR1 is SEHNR and CDR2 is FQNEAQ (reference sequence).